One sample yielded the 25 T cell receptor beta chains listed below, sequenced in a study of T cells in Graves' hyperthyroidism and ophthalmopathy. What was amplified from RNA transcripts were TCR beta CDR3 regions. The TCR CDR3 first-round RT-PCR relied on the HTBI primer set. One entry per CDR3 protein results from TCRdb running MiXCR on the multiplex PCR reads. The sample carries 200,000 to 250,000 distinct CDR3 sequences, about 15% recorded once. Material: blood. The origin of the receptors is a man in his fifties with Graves' hyperthyroidism.

Many counts were recorded for this clonotype. V gene TRBV5-6 combines with J gene TRBJ2-7; 9 bases agree with TRBD1. With 4 bases clipped from V and 6 bases from J, the junction kept 8 bases outside the gene matches. Germline V gene data show CDR1 as SGHDT and CDR2 as YYEEEE. The CDR3 runs 14 residues. CDR3 coding DNA: TGTGCCAGCAGCCCCTGGGACAGGGCAGGCGAGCAGTACTTC. Its protein product is CASSPWDRAGEQYF.

This clonotype was detected many times. The gene calls are TRBV6-5 and TRBJ1-5; 9 bases fit TRBD1. The germline CDR1 and CDR2 sequences are MNHEY and SVGAGI. Trimming cost V 0 bases and J 4 bases; bases outside gene matches: 1. CDR3 length equals 15 residues. Written as DNA, the CDR3 is TGTGCCAGCAGTTACTCGGGGACAGGGAATCAGCCCCAGCATTTT. Amino acid sequence: CASSYSGTGNQPQHF.

This clonotype was picked up many times. The J gene is TRBJ2-7, the V gene TRBV2; 7 bases are a match to TRBD1. CDR3 length equals 14 residues. The germline V gene encodes CDR1 SNHLY and CDR2 FYNNEI. V lost 7 bases, J lost 1 base, and 7 bases stayed unmatched. CDR3 region: CASTGGPASYEQYF. The CDR3 nucleotides are TGTGCCAGCACAGGGGGACCTGCGTCCTACGAGCAGTACTTC.

This clonotype showed up many times. V gene TRBV7-2 combines with J gene TRBJ2-5, with D unresolved. The CDR3 runs to 14 residues. V was clipped by 1 base and J by 2 bases, with 8 bases between them. Germline values: CDR1 SGHTA, CDR2 FQGNSA. In DNA, the CDR3 is TGTGCCAGCAGCTTAGTTGTGGGGCAAGAGACCCAGTACTTC. It translates to CASSLVVGQETQYF.

There are many counts of this clonotype. The chain combines TRBV7-2 with TRBJ2-3, with D maybe TRBD1 (6 bases). Trimming removed 5 bases from V and 4 bases from J, with 7 bases in between. Germline loops: CDR1 SGHTA, CDR2 FQGNSA. The CDR3 runs 12 residues. CDR3 amino acids: CASSEGADTQYF. The DNA for the CDR3 is TGTGCCAGCAGCGAGGGGGCAGATACGCAGTATTTT.

This clonotype was counted many times. This chain joins TRBV5-5 and TRBJ1-1; maybe TRBD1 (5 bases). Germline V lookup: CDR1 SGHKS, CDR2 YYEKEE (reference sequence). The CDR3 is made up of 14 amino acids. Between the trimmed V and J ends, which lost 2 bases and 5 bases, there was a span of 13 bases. This CDR3 is CASSFVGATTEAFF. CDR3 coding DNA: TGTGCCAGCAGCTTTGTAGGGGCGACTACTGAAGCTTTCTTT.

This clonotype has only one observation. The V call is TRBV30, the J call TRBJ1-1, with 12 bases matching TRBD1. V shed 5 bases, J shed 5 bases, and the junction held 6 bases outside the gene matches. The length of the CDR3 is 14 residues. In germline, CDR1 is GTSNPN, CDR2 SVGIG (reference sequence). This chain's CDR3 is CAWDPGQGATEAFF. The CDR3 nucleotides are TGTGCCTGGGATCCGGGACAGGGGGCTACTGAAGCTTTCTTT.

This clonotype has ten or more counts. J is TRBJ2-2 and V is TRBV30; unclear D gene. Between the trimmed V and J ends, which lost 2 bases and 2 bases, there was a span of 6 bases. Germline V gene data show CDR1 as GTSNPN and CDR2 as SVGIG (reference sequence). The CDR3 contains 13 residues. The CDR3 here is CAWSFSNTGELFF. The CDR3 DNA follows: TGTGCCTGGAGTTTCTCTAACACCGGGGAGCTGTTTTTT. Combining the CDR3 with reference TRBV30 and TRBJ2-2 gives the whole variable domain SQTIHQWPATLVQPVGSPLSLECTVEGTSNPNLYWYRQAAGRGLQLLFYSVGIGQISSEVPQNLSASRPQDRQFILSSKKLLLSDSGFYLCAWSFSNTGELFFGEGSRLTVL.

The rearrangement joins TRBV5-1 to TRBJ2-2; tentative D call: TRBD1 (6 bases). The CDR3 has 14 residues. Between the trimmed V and J ends, which lost 7 bases and 3 bases, there was a span of 13 bases. Germline-derived CDR1 and CDR2 are SGHRS and YFSETQ. CDR3 DNA: TGCGCCAGCCGGATCAGGGGTGACACCGGGGAGCTGTTTTTT. Translated, it gives CASRIRGDTGELFF.

The V gene is TRBV25-1, the J gene TRBJ2-5; 8 bases line up with TRBD2. Germline V gene lookup returns CDR1 MGHDK and CDR2 SYGVNS. V was pared by 4 bases and J by 4 bases, with 5 bases of the junction left unmatched. The CDR3 has 14 amino acids. The CDR3 DNA reads TGTGCCAGCAGTGGAAGCGGGAGTGGAGAGACCCAGTACTTC. This encodes CASSGSGSGETQYF.

This clonotype has ten or more counts. V and J are TRBV29-1 and TRBJ2-5; weak D call: TRBD2 (6 bases). The V and J ends lost 4 bases and 0 bases respectively, with 15 bases between them. Germline V gene data show CDR1 as SQVTM and CDR2 as ANQGSEA. There are 15 residues in the CDR3. The CDR3 is CSVGEGGEYQETQYF. The DNA for the CDR3 is TGCAGCGTTGGGGAAGGCGGGGAGTACCAAGAGACCCAGTACTTC.

This clonotype was detected ten times or more. The chain carries TRBV5-1 and TRBJ2-3; D remains ambiguous. Germline V lookup: CDR1 SGHRS, CDR2 YFSETQ. Trimming cost V 0 bases and J 2 bases, with 7 bases left between them. The CDR3 is made up of 14 amino acids. CDR3 loop: CASSLDSLTDTQYF. The CDR3 DNA reads TGCGCCAGCAGCTTGGACTCCCTCACAGATACGCAGTATTTT. Combining the CDR3 with reference TRBV5-1 and TRBJ2-3 gives the whole variable domain KAGVTQTPRYLIKTRGQQVTLSCSPISGHRSVSWYQQTPGQGLQFLFEYFSETQRNKGNFPGRFSGRQFSNSRSEMNVSTLELGDSALYLCASSLDSLTDTQYFGPGTRLTVL.

This clonotype was seen repeatedly, ten times or more. The chain is built from TRBV20-1 and TRBJ1-5, with 7 bases aligning to TRBD1. CDR3 length: 13 residues. V shed 6 bases, J shed 4 bases, and the junction held 6 bases outside the gene matches. CDR1 DFQATT and CDR2 SNEGSKA come from the germline V gene (reference sequence). The CDR3 loop reads CSAAGQTNQPQHF. The CDR3 DNA sequence: TGCAGTGCCGCGGGACAGACGAATCAGCCCCAGCATTTT.

This clonotype was seen many times. CDR3 region: CAGRDEAYSNTQYF. CDR3 sequence (DNA): TGTGCCGGACGGGACGAAGCTTACTCCAATACGCAGTATTTT. This chain connects TRBV2 to TRBJ2-3; TRBD1 or TRBD2 may be the D gene (5 bases each). Germline V gives CDR1 SNHLY, CDR2 FYNNEI. CDR3 length equals 14 residues. V dropped 11 bases and J dropped 7 bases, with 22 bases sitting between them.

The rearrangement joins TRBV20-1 to TRBJ1-2; tentative D call: TRBD1 (6 bases). Germline V CDR1 and CDR2: DFQATT, SNEGSKA (reference sequence). Trimming took 6 bases from V and 6 from J, leaving 14 bases between them. The CDR3 totals 12 residues. The CDR3 here is CSAPGGGHGYTF. CDR3 nucleotide sequence: TGCAGTGCCCCCGGAGGGGGGCATGGCTACACCTTC.

The chain uses TRBV7-9 and TRBJ1-4; D is possibly TRBD1 (6 bases). Trimming cost V 1 base and J 4 bases, with 10 bases left between them. Germline assignment: CDR1 SEHNR and CDR2 FQNEAQ (reference sequence). CDR3 length: 15 amino acids. CDR3 DNA: TGTGCCAGCAGCTTAGGCCCAGGGGTTAATGAAAAACTGTTTTTT. It translates to CASSLGPGVNEKLFF.

The chain employs TRBV5-1 and TRBJ2-7; D is perhaps TRBD2 (5 bases). The CDR3 runs 14 residues. The germline V and J ends were trimmed by 5 bases and 0 bases, with 12 bases remaining between them. Germline CDR1 is SGHRS and CDR2 is YFSETQ. CDR3 sequence: CASSPQAVSYEQYF. CDR3 DNA sequence: TGCGCCAGCAGTCCCCAAGCGGTCTCCTACGAGCAGTACTTC.

The rearrangement joins TRBV20-1 to TRBJ1-1; D not certain. The CDR3 is made up of 13 amino acids. Trimming cost V 3 bases and J 0 bases, with 8 bases left between them. Germline V gene sequence: CDR1 DFQATT, CDR2 SNEGSKA (reference sequence). The CDR3 loop reads CSASSEMNTEAFF. CDR3 DNA sequence: TGCAGTGCTAGCTCGGAGATGAACACTGAAGCTTTCTTT.

The V gene is TRBV19, the J gene TRBJ2-1; D remains ambiguous. CDR1 is LNHDA and CDR2 is SQIVND in the germline V gene (reference sequence). V dropped 6 bases and J dropped 9 bases, with 18 bases sitting between them. CDR3 length: 14 amino acids. The CDR3 DNA reads TGTGCCAGTAGCTTACTGATTTCGGGTACTGAGCAGTTCTTC. Translation: CASSLLISGTEQFF. Using reference TRBV19 and TRBJ2-1 for the parts outside the CDR3, the full variable domain is DGGITQSPKYLFRKEGQNVTLSCEQNLNHDAMYWYRQDPGQGLRLIYYSQIVNDFQKGDIAEGYSVSREKKESFPLTVTSAQKNPTAFYLCASSLLISGTEQFFGPGTRLTVL.

This clonotype was seen many times. The conserved phenylalanine or tryptophan normally closing the CDR3 is absent here, so this likely arose from a read error. This rearrangement joins TRBV7-2 to TRBJ2-7, with D tentatively TRBD1 or TRBD2 (5 bases each). CDR1 and CDR2 from the germline V gene are SGHTA and FQGNSA. CDR3 length equals 14 residues. Trimming stripped 4 bases from V and 4 bases from J, with 14 bases between. CDR3 DNA: TGTGCCAGCAGCTCCGGGACCAGAGTGTACGAGCAGTACCTC. Its translation: CASSSGTRVYEQYL.

This clonotype was counted at least ten times. This chain connects TRBV6-1 to TRBJ2-7; a possible D gene is TRBD1 (6 bases). This CDR3 comprises 14 residues. V lost 5 bases and J 7 bases, leaving 18 bases between the germline ends. The germline gives CDR1 MNHNS, CDR2 SASEGT. The CDR3: CASSYGGHSGEQYF. CDR3 nucleotides: TGTGCCAGCAGTTATGGGGGACACTCCGGGGAGCAGTACTTC.

This clonotype was seen more than once but under ten times. V is TRBV9 and J is TRBJ2-5; 10 bases agree with TRBD1. The CDR3 is 17 residues long. The V segment lost 0 bases and the J segment 5 bases; nucleotides outside the gene matches: 10. Germline V gene sequence: CDR1 SGDLS, CDR2 YYNGEE. CDR3: CASSVGNGWDRGETQYF. The CDR3 DNA is TGTGCCAGCAGCGTAGGGAATGGTTGGGACAGGGGTGAGACCCAGTACTTC. Full variable domain (missing parts from reference TRBV9 and TRBJ2-5): DSGVTQTPKHLITATGQRVTLRCSPRSGDLSVYWYQQSLDQGLQFLIQYYNGEERAKGNILERFSAQQFPDLHSELNLSSLELGDSALYFCASSVGNGWDRGETQYFGPGTRLLVL.

This clonotype was found a few times. Being one base from a much bigger clone, this may be a read error. The CDR3 does not end in the conserved phenylalanine or tryptophan, so this is likely a read error. The chain carries TRBV30 and TRBJ1-2, with 7 bases lining up with TRBD1. Trimming cost V 1 base and J 5 bases; bases outside gene matches: 1. Germline-derived CDR1 and CDR2 are GTSNPN and SVGIG (reference sequence). The CDR3 contains 12 residues. The DNA of the CDR3 is TGTGCCTGGAGTGCAGGGGGGTATGGCTACACCCTC. Amino acid sequence: CAWSAGGYGYTL.

This clonotype was recorded at least ten times. The chain joins TRBV28 to TRBJ2-2; TRBD2 might be the D (6 bases). With 3 bases removed from V and 3 bases from J, the gap between germline ends came to 20 bases. The CDR3 runs to 18 residues. Per the germline V gene, CDR1 is MDHEN and CDR2 is SYDVKM. The CDR3 loop is CASSFPPLGGWDTGELFF. CDR3 coding DNA: TGTGCCAGCAGTTTCCCCCCCCTCGGGGGATGGGACACCGGGGAGCTGTTTTTT.

The rearrangement uses TRBV2 and TRBJ1-5, with 7 bases aligning to TRBD1. The V segment lost 5 bases and the J segment 3 bases; nucleotides outside the gene matches: 7. The CDR3 sequence is 15 residues long. Germline CDR1 and CDR2: SNHLY and FYNNEI. The CDR3, as DNA: TGTGCCAGCAGTCCGCGGACAGGAAACAATCAGCCCCAGCATTTT. As protein: CASSPRTGNNQPQHF.